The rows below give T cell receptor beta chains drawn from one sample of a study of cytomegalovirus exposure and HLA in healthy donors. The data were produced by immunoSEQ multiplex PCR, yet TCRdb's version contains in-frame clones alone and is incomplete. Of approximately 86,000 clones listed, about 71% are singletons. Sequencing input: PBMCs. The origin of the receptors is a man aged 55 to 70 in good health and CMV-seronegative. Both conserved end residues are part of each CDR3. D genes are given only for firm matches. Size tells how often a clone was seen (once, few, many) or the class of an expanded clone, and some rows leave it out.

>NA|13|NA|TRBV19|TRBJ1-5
TGTGCCAGTAGTACAGGCCCCTATCAGCCCCAGCATTTT
CASSTGPYQPQHF
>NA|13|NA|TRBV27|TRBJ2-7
TGTGCCAGCAGTTCCAGGGTGTTAAGTGAGCAGTACTTC
CASSSRVLSEQYF
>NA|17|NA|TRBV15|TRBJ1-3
TGTGCCACCAGCAGAGATGGGGGCCCGAGCTCTGGAAACACCATATATTTT
CATSRDGGPSSGNTIYF
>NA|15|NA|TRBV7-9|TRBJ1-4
TGTGCCAGCAGCTCCCACCTGGGGGGAGGCGAAAAACTGTTTTTT
CASSSHLGGGEKLFF
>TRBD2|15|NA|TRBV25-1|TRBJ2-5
TGTGCCAGCAGTAATCCGGGACTAGCGGAAGAGACCCAGTACTTC
CASSNPGLAEETQYF
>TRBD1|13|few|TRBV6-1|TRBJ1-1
TGTGCCGCCCGACAGGGGGAAAACACTGAAGCTTTCTTT
CAARQGENTEAFF
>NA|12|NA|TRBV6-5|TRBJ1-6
TGTGCCAGCAGTTACCCGGATTCACCCCTCCACTTT
CASSYPDSPLHF
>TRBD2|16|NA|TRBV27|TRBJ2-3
TGTGCCAGCAGTTTAGATAACGGGGGGGGATCAGATACGCAGTATTTT
CASSLDNGGGSDTQYF
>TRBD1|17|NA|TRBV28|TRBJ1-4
TGTGCCAGCAGTTTATGGGGACAGGACTCATCGAATGAAAAACTGTTTTTT
CASSLWGQDSSNEKLFF
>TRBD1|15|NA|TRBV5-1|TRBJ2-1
TGCGCCAGCAGCTTGGCGCAGGGGGCGCAGAATGAGCAGTTCTTC
CASSLAQGAQNEQFF
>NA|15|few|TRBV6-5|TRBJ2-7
TGTGCCAGCAGCCCATCCGACGGGAGTGACTACGAGCAGTACTTC
CASSPSDGSDYEQYF
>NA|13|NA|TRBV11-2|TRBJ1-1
TGTGCCAGCAGCTTTCAGTGGAACACTGAAGCTTTCTTT
CASSFQWNTEAFF
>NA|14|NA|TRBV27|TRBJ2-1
TGTGCCAGCAGTCCAGTTTCGGCTTCGGCAGGGCAGTTCTTC
CASSPVSASAGQFF
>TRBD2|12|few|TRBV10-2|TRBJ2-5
TGCGCCACATGGGGAGGGGCAGAGACCCAGTACTTC
CATWGGAETQYF
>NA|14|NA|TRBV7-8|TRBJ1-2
TGTGCCAGCAGCTCTAAAGGGGGTATTAGTGGCTACACCTTC
CASSSKGGISGYTF
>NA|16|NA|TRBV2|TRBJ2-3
TGTGCCAGAGACCAAACAGTCCGTCTGGGCACAGATACGCAGTATTTT
CARDQTVRLGTDTQYF
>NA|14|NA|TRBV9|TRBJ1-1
TGTGCCAGCAGCGCAGCGTTCCGTAGGAGAGGAGCTTTCTTT
CASSAAFRRRGAFF
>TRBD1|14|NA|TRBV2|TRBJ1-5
TGTGCCAGCAGGGGGGACAGTAGCAATCAGCCCCAGCATTTT
CASRGDSSNQPQHF
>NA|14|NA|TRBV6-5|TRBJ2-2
TGTGCCAGCAGTTACCAAAGCGTGACCGGGGAGCTGTTTTTT
CASSYQSVTGELFF
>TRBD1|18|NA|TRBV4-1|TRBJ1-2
TGCGCCAGCAGCCAAGATTTGGGACAGGGCGACTTATTCTATGGCTACACCTTC
CASSQDLGQGDLFYGYTF
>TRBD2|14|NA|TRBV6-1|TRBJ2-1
TGTGCCAGCACATCTAGCGGGGGGTACAATGAGCAGTTCTTC
CASTSSGGYNEQFF
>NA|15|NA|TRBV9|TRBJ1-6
TGTGCCAGCAGCGTAGTCGCGGGCAGGTTTGCACCCCTCCACTTT
CASSVVAGRFAPLHF
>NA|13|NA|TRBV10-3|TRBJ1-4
TGTGCCATCAGCGAAACAGAGAATGAAAAACTGTTTTTT
CAISETENEKLFF
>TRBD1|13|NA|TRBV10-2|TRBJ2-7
TGCGCCAGCAAGGGACAGGCCTCCTACGAGCAGTACTTC
CASKGQASYEQYF
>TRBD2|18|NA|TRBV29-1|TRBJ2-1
TGCAGCGTTGTGGTAACAAGGGGCGGGAGGGGAGGTTTCAATGAGCAGTTCTTC
CSVVVTRGGRGGFNEQFF
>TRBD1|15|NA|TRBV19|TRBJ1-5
TGTGCCAGTAGTCCCCCGGACAGGGTGAACCAGCCCCAGCATTTT
CASSPPDRVNQPQHF
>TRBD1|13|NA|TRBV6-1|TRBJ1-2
TGTGCCACCGACGACAGGGGGAACTATGGCTACACCTTC
CATDDRGNYGYTF
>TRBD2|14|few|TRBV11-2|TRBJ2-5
TGTGCCAGCAGCTTAGGGACTAGCGGAGAGACCCAGTACTTC
CASSLGTSGETQYF
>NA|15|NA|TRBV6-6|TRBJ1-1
TGTGCCAGCGTAGGGGGTTTGAGGGGGAACACTGAAGCTTTCTTT
CASVGGLRGNTEAFF
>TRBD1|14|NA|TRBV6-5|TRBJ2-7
TGTGCCAGCAGGCCGACAGGGCAGGTCTACGAGCAGTACTTC
CASRPTGQVYEQYF
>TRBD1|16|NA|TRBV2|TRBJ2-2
TGTGCCAGCAGCTCCGACAGGGTTGGGAACACCGGGGAGCTGTTTTTT
CASSSDRVGNTGELFF
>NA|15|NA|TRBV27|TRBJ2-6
TGTGCCAGTTCGGAGAGAGGCCCTGGGGCCAACGTCCTGACTTTC
CASSERGPGANVLTF
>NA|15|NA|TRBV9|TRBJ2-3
TGTGCCAGCAGCGGGGGACTCATTAGCACAGATACGCAGTATTTT
CASSGGLISTDTQYF
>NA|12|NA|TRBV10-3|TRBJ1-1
TGTGCCATCAGTCCAGACAGAACTGAAGCTTTCTTT
CAISPDRTEAFF
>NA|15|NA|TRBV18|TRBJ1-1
TGTGCCAGCTCACCAAGTTACCAGGTGAACACTGAAGCTTTCTTT
CASSPSYQVNTEAFF
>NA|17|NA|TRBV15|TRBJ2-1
TGTGCCACCAGCTTCTTTCCGGGGGAGAGCTCCTACAATGAGCAGTTCTTC
CATSFFPGESSYNEQFF
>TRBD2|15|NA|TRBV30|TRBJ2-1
TGTGCCTGGAGTGTCGCCAGCGGGGGCTACAATGAGCAGTTCTTC
CAWSVASGGYNEQFF
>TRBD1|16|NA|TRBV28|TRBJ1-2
TGTGCCAGCAGACCGTCGGGACAGGGGCTTAAGTTTGGCTACACCTTC
CASRPSGQGLKFGYTF
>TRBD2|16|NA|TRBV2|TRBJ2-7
TGTGCCAGCATGGCCGTACGGGCGGGAGGAGGAAACGAGCAGTACTTC
CASMAVRAGGGNEQYF
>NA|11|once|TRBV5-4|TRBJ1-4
TGTGCCAGCAGCTTCGATGAAAAACTGTTTTTT
CASSFDEKLFF
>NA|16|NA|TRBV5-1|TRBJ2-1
TGCGCCAGCAGCTTCCTAGCGTTTTTATCCTACAATGAGCAGTTCTTC
CASSFLAFLSYNEQFF
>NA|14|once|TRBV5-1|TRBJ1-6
TGCGCCAGCAGCTTGGAAAGGGGGAATTCACCCCTCCACTTT
CASSLERGNSPLHF
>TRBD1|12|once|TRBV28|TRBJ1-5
TGTGCCAGTCGAGACAGGGCCCAGCCCCAGCATTTT
CASRDRAQPQHF
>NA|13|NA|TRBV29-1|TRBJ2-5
TGCAGCGTTCCGACTAGTTCGTTCGAGACCCAGTACTTC
CSVPTSSFETQYF
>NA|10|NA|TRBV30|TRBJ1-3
TGTGCCTGGAGCAGAAACACCATATATTTT
CAWSRNTIYF
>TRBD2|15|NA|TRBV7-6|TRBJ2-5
TGTGCCAGCAGCCCCAATTGGAGGAGGAGCGGGGGGGAAAACTTC
CASSPNWRRSGGENF
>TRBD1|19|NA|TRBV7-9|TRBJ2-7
TGTGCCAGCAGCCTAGAGGTGGACAGGGGTAATTATTACGCCTACGAGCAGTACTTC
CASSLEVDRGNYYAYEQYF
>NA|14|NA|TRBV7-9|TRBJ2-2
TGTGCCAGCTCCCTGAGGAGGAACACCGGGGAGCTGTTTTTT
CASSLRRNTGELFF
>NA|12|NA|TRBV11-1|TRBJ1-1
TGTGCCAGCAGCACGGTTCTAAGCGAAGCTTTCTTT
CASSTVLSEAFF